The clone carrying this T cell receptor beta chain was observed at least ten times. V dropped 3 bases and J dropped 4 bases, with 12 bases sitting between them. The CDR3 sequence is 13 residues long. Per the germline V gene, CDR1 is DFQATT and CDR2 is SNEGSKA (reference sequence). TCRdb re-called the 5' RACE reads through MiXCR, storing one row per CDR3 protein. The data hold 200,000 or so distinct CDR3 sequences, with under 15% observed a single time. This sample stems from a study of CD8 T cells in ankylosing spondylitis. Sequencing was carried out using blood, either unsorted or a sorted T cell fraction (not recorded which). The clonotype originates from a female donor with ankylosing spondylitis or in good health (not recorded which). The V call is TRBV20-1, the J call TRBJ1-2, with D perhaps matching TRBD1 (5 bases). CDR3 in amino acids: CSASSGGSYGYTF. CDR3 sequence (DNA): TGCAGTGCTAGCTCCGGGGGTAGCTATGGCTACACCTTC.